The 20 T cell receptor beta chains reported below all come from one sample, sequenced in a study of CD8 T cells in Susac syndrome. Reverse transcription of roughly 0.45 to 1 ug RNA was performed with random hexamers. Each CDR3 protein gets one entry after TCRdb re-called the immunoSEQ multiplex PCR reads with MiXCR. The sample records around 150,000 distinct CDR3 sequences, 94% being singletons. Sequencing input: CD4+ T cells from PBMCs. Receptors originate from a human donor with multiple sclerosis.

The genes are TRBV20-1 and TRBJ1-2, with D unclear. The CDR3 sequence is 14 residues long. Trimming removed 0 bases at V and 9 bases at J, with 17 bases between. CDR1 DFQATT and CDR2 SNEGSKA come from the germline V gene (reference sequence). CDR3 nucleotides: TGCAGTGCTAGAGATAAGTCCGCCCGGTTGAGCTACACCTTC. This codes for CSARDKSARLSYTF.

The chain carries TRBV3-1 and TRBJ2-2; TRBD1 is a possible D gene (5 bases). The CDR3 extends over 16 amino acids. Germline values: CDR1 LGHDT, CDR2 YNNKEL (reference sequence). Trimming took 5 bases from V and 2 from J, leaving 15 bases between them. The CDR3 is CASSFRQGYNTGELFF. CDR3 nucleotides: TGTGCCAGCAGCTTCAGGCAGGGATACAACACCGGGGAGCTGTTTTTT.

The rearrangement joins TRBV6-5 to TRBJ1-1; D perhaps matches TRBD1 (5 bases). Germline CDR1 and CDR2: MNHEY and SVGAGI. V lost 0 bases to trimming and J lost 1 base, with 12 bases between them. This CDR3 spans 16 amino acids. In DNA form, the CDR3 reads TGTGCCAGCAGTTACTCTGTTACCAGGGCGAACACTGAAGCTTTCTTT. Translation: CASSYSVTRANTEAFF.

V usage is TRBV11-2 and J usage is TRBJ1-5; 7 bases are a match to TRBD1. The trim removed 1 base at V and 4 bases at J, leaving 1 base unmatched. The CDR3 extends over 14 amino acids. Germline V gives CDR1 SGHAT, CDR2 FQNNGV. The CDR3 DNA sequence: TGTGCCAGCAGCTTAGTGGGACAGAATCAGCCCCAGCATTTT. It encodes CASSLVGQNQPQHF. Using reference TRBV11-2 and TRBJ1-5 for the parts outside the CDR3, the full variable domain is EAGVAQSPRYKIIEKRQSVAFWCNPISGHATLYWYQQILGQGPKLLIQFQNNGVVDDSQLPKDRFSAERLKGVDSTLKIQPAKLEDSAVYLCASSLVGQNQPQHFGDGTRLSIL.

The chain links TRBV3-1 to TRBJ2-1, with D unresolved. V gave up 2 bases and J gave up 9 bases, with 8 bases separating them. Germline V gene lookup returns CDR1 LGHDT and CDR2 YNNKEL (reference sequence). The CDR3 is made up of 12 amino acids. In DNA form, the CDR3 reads TGTGCCAGCAGCCAATTACCCAGTGAGCAGTTCTTC. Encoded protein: CASSQLPSEQFF.

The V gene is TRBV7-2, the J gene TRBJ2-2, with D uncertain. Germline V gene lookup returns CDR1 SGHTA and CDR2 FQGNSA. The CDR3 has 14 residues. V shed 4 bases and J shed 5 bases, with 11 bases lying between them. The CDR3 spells CASSSVMGTGELFF. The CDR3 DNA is TGTGCCAGCAGCTCTGTTATGGGTACCGGGGAGCTGTTTTTT. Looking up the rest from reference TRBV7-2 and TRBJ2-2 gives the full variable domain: GAGVSQSPSNKVTEKGKDVELRCDPISGHTALYWYRQSLGQGLEFLIYFQGNSAPDKSGLPSDRFSAERTGGSVSTLTIQRTQQEDSAVYLCASSSVMGTGELFFGEGSRLTVL.

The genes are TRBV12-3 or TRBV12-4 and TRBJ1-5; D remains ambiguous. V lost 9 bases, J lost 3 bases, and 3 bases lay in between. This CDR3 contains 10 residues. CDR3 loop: CASVNQPQHF. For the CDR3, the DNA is TGTGCCAGTGTCAATCAGCCCCAGCATTTT.

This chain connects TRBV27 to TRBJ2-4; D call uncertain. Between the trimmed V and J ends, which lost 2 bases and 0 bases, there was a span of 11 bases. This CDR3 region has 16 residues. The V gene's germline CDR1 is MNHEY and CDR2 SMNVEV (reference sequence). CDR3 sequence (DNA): TGTGCCAGCAGTTTAAGGGCAGATCTAGCCAAAAACATTCAGTACTTC. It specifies CASSLRADLAKNIQYF.

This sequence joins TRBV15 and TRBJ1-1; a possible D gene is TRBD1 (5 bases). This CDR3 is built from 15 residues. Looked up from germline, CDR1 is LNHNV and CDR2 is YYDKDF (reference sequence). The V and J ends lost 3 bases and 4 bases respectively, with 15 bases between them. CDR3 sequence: CATSSGRKGITEAFF. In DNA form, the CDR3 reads TGTGCCACCAGCAGCGGGAGGAAGGGGATCACTGAAGCTTTCTTT.

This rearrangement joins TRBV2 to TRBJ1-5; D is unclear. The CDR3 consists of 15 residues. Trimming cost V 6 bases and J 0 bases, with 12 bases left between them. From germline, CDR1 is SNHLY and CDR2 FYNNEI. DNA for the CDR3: TGTGCCAGCAGCTACAGTGATTATAGCAATCAGCCCCAGCATTTT. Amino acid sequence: CASSYSDYSNQPQHF.

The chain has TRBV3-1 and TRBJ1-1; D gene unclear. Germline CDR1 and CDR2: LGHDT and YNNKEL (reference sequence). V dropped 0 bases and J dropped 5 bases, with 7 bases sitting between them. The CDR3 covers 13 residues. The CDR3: CASSQDPSTEAFF. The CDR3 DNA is TGTGCCAGCAGCCAAGATCCGAGTACTGAAGCTTTCTTT.

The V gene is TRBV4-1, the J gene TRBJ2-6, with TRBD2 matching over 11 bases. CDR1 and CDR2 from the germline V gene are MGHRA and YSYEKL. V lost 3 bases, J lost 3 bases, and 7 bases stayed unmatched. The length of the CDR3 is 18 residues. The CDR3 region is CASSHTSGSAYGANVLTF. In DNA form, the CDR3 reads TGCGCCAGCAGCCACACTAGCGGGAGTGCCTATGGGGCCAACGTCCTGACTTTC.

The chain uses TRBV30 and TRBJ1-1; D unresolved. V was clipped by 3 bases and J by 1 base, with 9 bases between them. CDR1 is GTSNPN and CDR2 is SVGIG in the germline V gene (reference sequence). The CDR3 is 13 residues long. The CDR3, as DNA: TGTGCCTGGAGAGTCAGAAAGAACACTGAAGCTTTCTTT. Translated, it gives CAWRVRKNTEAFF.

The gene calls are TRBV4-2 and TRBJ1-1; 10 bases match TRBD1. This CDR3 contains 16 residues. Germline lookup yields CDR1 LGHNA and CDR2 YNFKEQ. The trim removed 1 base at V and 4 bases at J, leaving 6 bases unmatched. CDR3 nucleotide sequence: TGTGCCAGCAGCCAAGGAGACGGGACAGGGGCCACTGAAGCTTTCTTT. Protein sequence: CASSQGDGTGATEAFF.

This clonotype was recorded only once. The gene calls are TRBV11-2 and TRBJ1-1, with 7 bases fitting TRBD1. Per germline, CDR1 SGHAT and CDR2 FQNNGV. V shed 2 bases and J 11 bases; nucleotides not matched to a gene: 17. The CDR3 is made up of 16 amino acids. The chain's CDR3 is CASSLRRGEGANVAFF. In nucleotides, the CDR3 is TGTGCCAGCAGCTTAAGGCGCGGTGAGGGGGCGAATGTGGCTTTCTTT.

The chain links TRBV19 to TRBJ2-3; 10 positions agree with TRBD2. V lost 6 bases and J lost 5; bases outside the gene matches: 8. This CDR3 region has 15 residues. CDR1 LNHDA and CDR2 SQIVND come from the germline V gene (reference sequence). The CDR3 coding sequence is TGTGCCAGTAGCTGGTCACTAGCGGGGCAAGATACGCAGTATTTT. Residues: CASSWSLAGQDTQYF.

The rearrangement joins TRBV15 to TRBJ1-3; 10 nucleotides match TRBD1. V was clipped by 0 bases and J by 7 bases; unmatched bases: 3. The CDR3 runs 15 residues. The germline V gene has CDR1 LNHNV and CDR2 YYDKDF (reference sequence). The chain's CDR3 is CATSREVGQGNTIYF. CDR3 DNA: TGTGCCACCAGCAGAGAAGTGGGACAGGGGAACACCATATATTTT.

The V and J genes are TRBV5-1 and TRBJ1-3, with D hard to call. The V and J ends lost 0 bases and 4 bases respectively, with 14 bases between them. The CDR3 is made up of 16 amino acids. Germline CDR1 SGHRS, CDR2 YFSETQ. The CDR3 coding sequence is TGCGCCAGCAGCTTGGGAGGATCCGGAGTCGGAAACACCATATATTTT. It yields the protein CASSLGGSGVGNTIYF. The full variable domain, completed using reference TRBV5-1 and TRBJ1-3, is KAGVTQTPRYLIKTRGQQVTLSCSPISGHRSVSWYQQTPGQGLQFLFEYFSETQRNKGNFPGRFSGRQFSNSRSEMNVSTLELGDSALYLCASSLGGSGVGNTIYFGEGSWLTVV.

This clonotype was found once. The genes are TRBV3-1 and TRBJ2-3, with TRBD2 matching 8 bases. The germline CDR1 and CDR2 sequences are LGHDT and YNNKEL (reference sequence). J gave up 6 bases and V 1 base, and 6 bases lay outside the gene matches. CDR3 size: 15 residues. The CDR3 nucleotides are TGTGCCAGCAGCCAAGCTCCGGGAGGGCAGGATACGCAGTATTTT. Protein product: CASSQAPGGQDTQYF.

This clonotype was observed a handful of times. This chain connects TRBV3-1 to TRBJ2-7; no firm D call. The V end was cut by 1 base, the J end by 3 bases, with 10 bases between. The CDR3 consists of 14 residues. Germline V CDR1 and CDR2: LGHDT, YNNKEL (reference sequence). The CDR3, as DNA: TGTGCCAGCAGCCAAGCGGCCAGAAACTACGAGCAGTACTTC. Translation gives CASSQAARNYEQYF.